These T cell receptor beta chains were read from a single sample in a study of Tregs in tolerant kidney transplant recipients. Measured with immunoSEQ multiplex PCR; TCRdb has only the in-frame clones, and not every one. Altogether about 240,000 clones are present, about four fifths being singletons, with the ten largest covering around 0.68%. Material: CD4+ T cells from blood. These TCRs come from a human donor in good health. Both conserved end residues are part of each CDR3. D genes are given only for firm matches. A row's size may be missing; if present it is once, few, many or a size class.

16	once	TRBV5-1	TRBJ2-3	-	TGCGCCAGCAGCTTGGACGGGGGCCCTGGCACAGATACGCAGTATTTT	CASSLDGGPGTDTQYF
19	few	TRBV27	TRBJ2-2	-	TGTGCCAGCAGTTCTATGGGCAGATTCCCGCCCCGCAACACCGGGGAGCTGTTTTTT	CASSSMGRFPPRNTGELFF
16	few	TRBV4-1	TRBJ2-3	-	TGCGCCAGCAGCCCCATGTCCGGGGTGGTCACAGATACGCAGTATTTT	CASSPMSGVVTDTQYF
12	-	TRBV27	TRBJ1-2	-	TGTGCCAGCAGCCCACAGGGATATGGCTACACCTTC	CASSPQGYGYTF
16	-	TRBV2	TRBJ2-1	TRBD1	TGTGCCAGCAGTGAGGGGCAGGGGGTCTCCTACAATGAGCAGTTCTTC	CASSEGQGVSYNEQFF
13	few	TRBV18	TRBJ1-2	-	TGTGCCAGCTCACCGGAGCTGGGGCATGGCTACACCTTC	CASSPELGHGYTF
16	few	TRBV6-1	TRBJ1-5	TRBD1	TGTGCCAGCAGTGTCCGGGACAGGGAAGGCAATCAGCCCCAGCATTTT	CASSVRDREGNQPQHF
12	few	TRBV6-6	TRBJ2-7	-	TGTGCCAGCCGGGCGGCCATGTGGGAGCAGTACTTC	CASRAAMWEQYF
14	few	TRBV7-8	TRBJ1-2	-	TGTGCCAGCAGCTTAGCGCCTATCGGGGCTGCCAGCACCTTC	CASSLAPIGAASTF
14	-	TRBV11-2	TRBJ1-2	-	TGTGCCAGCTCGCTCGGCGGGTTGATCTATGGCTACACCTTC	CASSLGGLIYGYTF
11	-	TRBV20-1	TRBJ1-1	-	TGCAGGTCAGGAAGGTGGACTGAAGCTTTCTTT	CRSGRWTEAFF
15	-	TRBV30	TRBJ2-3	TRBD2	TGTGCCTGGCGACTAGCGGGAGGTCGCACAGATACGCAGTATTTT	CAWRLAGGRTDTQYF
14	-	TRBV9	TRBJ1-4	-	TGTGCCAGCAGCGTAGGTCAGAATAATGAAAAACTGTTTTTT	CASSVGQNNEKLFF
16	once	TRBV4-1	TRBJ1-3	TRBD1	TGCGCCAGCAGCCAACTCCGGACAGGGGTTGGAAACACCATATATTTT	CASSQLRTGVGNTIYF
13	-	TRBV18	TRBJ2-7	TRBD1	TGTGCCAGCTCCGGACAGGGGGGATACGAGCAGTACTTC	CASSGQGGYEQYF
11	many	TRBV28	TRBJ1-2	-	TGTGCCAGCAGCACCCCAGGGGCTTGCACCTTC	CASSTPGACTF
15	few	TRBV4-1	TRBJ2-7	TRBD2	TGCGCCAGCCGCTCCGCCGGGACTAGCTCCTACGAGCAGTACTTC	CASRSAGTSSYEQYF
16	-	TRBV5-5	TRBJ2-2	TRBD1	TGTGCCAGCAGCCTTCCGGCGACAGGGGGCCCCGGGGAGCTGTTTTTT	CASSLPATGGPGELFF
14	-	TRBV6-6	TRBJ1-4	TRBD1	TGTGCCAGCTGGACAGGGAGACCTAATGAAAAACTGTTTTTT	CASWTGRPNEKLFF
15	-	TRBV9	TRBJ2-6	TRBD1	TGTGCCTCACAGGGGCGGCTCTCTGGGGCCAACGTCCTGACTTTC	CASQGRLSGANVLTF
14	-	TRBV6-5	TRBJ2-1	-	TGTGCCAGCAGGGGGGACACCACCTACAATGAGCAGTTCTTC	CASRGDTTYNEQFF
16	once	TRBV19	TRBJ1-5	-	TGTGCCAGTAGTCTCCAGGACCCATATAGCAATCAGCCCCAGCATTTT	CASSLQDPYSNQPQHF
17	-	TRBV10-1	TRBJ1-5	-	TGCGCCAGCAGTGAATCCCACCCGGGGAGGGTCAATCAGCCCCAGCATTTT	CASSESHPGRVNQPQHF
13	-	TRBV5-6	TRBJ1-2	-	TGTGCCAGCAGGGTGGGGGGACGCTATGGCTACACCTTC	CASRVGGRYGYTF
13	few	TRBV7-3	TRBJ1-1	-	TGTGCCAGCAGCTTTTCGAGCACCGGTGAAGCTTTCTTT	CASSFSSTGEAFF
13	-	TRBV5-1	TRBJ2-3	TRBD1	TGCGCCAGCAGCTTGCAGGGGGAAGATACGCAGTATTTT	CASSLQGEDTQYF
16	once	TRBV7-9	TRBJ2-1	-	TGTGCCAGCGATACACAGACGGGAACGGACTACAATGAGCAGTTCTTC	CASDTQTGTDYNEQFF
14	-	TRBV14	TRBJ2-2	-	TGTGCCAGCAGCCAAGTACTCAACACCGGGGAGCTGTTTTTT	CASSQVLNTGELFF
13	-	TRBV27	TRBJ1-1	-	TGTGCCAGCAGGGCCACAGGTTACACTGAAGCTTTCTTT	CASRATGYTEAFF
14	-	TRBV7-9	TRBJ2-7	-	TGTGCCAGCAGACCAACCGGGACTCCCTACGAGCAGTACTTC	CASRPTGTPYEQYF
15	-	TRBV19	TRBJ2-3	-	TGTGCCAGTGGGGGCATAGGGGCATCTACAGATACGCAGTATTTT	CASGGIGASTDTQYF
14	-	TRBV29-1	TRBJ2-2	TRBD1	TGCAGCGCGCGGGGACAGGGGAACACCGGGGAGCTGTTTTTT	CSARGQGNTGELFF
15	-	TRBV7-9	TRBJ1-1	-	TGTGCCAGCAGCCAGCGAGGGGGACCGAACACTGAAGCTTTCTTT	CASSQRGGPNTEAFF
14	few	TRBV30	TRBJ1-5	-	TGTGCCTGGAGTGCGGGGGGAACTAATCAGCCCCAGCATTTT	CAWSAGGTNQPQHF
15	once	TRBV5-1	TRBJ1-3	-	TGCGCCAGCAGCTTGGACGGTTTCTCTGGAAACACCATATATTTT	CASSLDGFSGNTIYF
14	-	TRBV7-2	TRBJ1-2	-	TGTGCCAGCAGCTTAGGAACAGCTAACTATGGCTACACCTTC	CASSLGTANYGYTF
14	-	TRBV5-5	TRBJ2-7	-	TGTGCCAGCAGCAGACGTTGGACAGACTACGAGCAGTACTTC	CASSRRWTDYEQYF
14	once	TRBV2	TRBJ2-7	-	TGTGCCAGCAGGATTTTAGCGGCCACCTACGAGCAGTACTTC	CASRILAATYEQYF
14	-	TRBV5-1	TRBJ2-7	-	TGCGCCAGCAGCTGGGGACAAGAGGAAGGCGAGCAGTACTTC	CASSWGQEEGEQYF
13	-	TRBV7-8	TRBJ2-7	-	TGTGCCAGCAGCTTCGGGGTTGGGTACGAGCAGTACTTC	CASSFGVGYEQYF
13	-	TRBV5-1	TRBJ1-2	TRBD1	TGCGCCAGCAGCTTATCAGGGGGCTACGGCTACACCTTC	CASSLSGGYGYTF
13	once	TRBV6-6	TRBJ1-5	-	TGTGCCAGCAGGGCAGAGGGGTTTCAGCCCCAGCATTTT	CASRAEGFQPQHF
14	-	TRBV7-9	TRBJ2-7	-	TGTGCCAGCAACTTCGACAGGTGCAACTACGAGCAGTACTTC	CASNFDRCNYEQYF